The 18 T cell receptor beta chains below were found in one sample sequenced in a study of blood T cell repertoires in COVID-19. Data came from immunoSEQ multiplex PCR; TCRdb stores just in-frame clones and leaves some out. The sample holds roughly 200,000 clones, around 85% seen once. Sequencing input: PBMCs or T cells enriched from blood (not recorded which). These receptors came from a man between 35 and 55 years old who had recovered from COVID-19.

V gene TRBV25-1 combines with J gene TRBJ1-6; D gene ambiguous. V was shortened by 6 bases and J by 10 bases, with 13 bases between the two germline ends. This CDR3 is 13 amino acids long. Germline V gives CDR1 MGHDK, CDR2 SYGVNS. The CDR3 spells CASRAGWNSPLHF. CDR3 nucleotides: TGTGCCAGCAGGGCCGGGTGGAACTCACCCCTCCACTTT.

This chain uses TRBV11-2 with TRBJ2-1, with a weak D call TRBD2 (6 bases). Germline V lookup: CDR1 SGHAT, CDR2 FQNNGV. The CDR3 has 16 amino acids. V gave up 5 bases and J gave up 9 bases, with 23 bases separating them. The CDR3 region is CASSPIDALAGVEQFF. The CDR3 DNA sequence: TGTGCCAGCAGCCCAATAGATGCACTAGCTGGGGTTGAGCAGTTCTTC.

The CDR3 loop is CASSSGGNNEQFF. The CDR3 nucleotides read TGTGCCAGCAGCTCCGGGGGGAACAATGAGCAGTTCTTC. The rearrangement joins TRBV7-3 to TRBJ2-1, with 7 bases identical to TRBD2. CDR3 length: 13 amino acids. V was pared by 4 bases and J by 5 bases, with 2 bases of the junction left unmatched. The germline gives CDR1 SGHTA, CDR2 FQGTGA.

The chain combines TRBV7-9 with TRBJ1-1; 9 bases fit TRBD1. The CDR3 is 15 amino acids. V was clipped by 6 bases and J by 4 bases; unmatched bases: 9. The germline V gene encodes CDR1 SEHNR and CDR2 FQNEAQ (reference sequence). CDR3 DNA sequence: TGTGCCAGCAGTTATGAGGACAGGGGTAGCACTGAAGCTTTCTTT. This sequence encodes CASSYEDRGSTEAFF.

The V call is TRBV27, the J call TRBJ2-5; 12 bases align to TRBD2. Trimming at V came to 5 bases and at J to 4 bases, leaving 8 bases not matched to a gene. The CDR3 extends over 16 amino acids. CDR1 and CDR2 (germline): MNHEY, SMNVEV (reference sequence). The CDR3 DNA is TGTGCCAGCAGTCCTAGGCCTAGCGGGAGGGTAGAGACCCAGTACTTC. Translating it yields CASSPRPSGRVETQYF.

This clone was recorded a few times. A read error may produce the germline difference seen at one junction end. The chain joins TRBV27 to TRBJ2-7, with 7 bases lining up with TRBD2. Germline V CDR1 and CDR2: MNHEY, SMNVEV (reference sequence). CDR3 size: 13 residues. Here the CDR3 reads CASSPPGRGSPIF. CDR3 DNA sequence: TGTGCCAGCAGCCCCCCCGGGCGCGGGAGCCCCATCTTC.

This rearrangement joins TRBV24-1 to TRBJ2-5, with TRBD1 identical over 10 bases. The germline gives CDR1 KGHDR, CDR2 SFDVKD. J gave up 5 bases and V 3 bases, and 5 bases lay outside the gene matches. CDR3 length: 15 amino acids. CDR3 region: CATSDPDRGVETQYF. In nucleotides, the CDR3 is TGTGCCACCAGTGATCCGGACAGGGGGGTCGAGACCCAGTACTTC.

The CDR3 nucleotides are TGTGCCAGCAGCCAAGAAAGGCTAGCGGGAGACACCGGGGAGCTGTTTTTT. Translating it yields CASSQERLAGDTGELFF. The chain joins TRBV3-1 (or the pseudogene TRBV3-2) to TRBJ2-2; 10 bases map to TRBD2. Germline lookup yields CDR1 LGHDT and CDR2 YNNKEL (reference sequence). The CDR3 contains 17 residues. V shed 0 bases and J 3 bases; nucleotides not matched to a gene: 4.

The chain combines TRBV27 with TRBJ2-3; TRBD2 might be the D (6 bases). This CDR3 is built from 15 residues. The germline V and J ends were trimmed by 7 bases and 2 bases, with 16 bases remaining between them. Germline CDR1 reads MNHEY; CDR2 reads SMNVEV (reference sequence). The CDR3: CASNPRDSYTDTQYF. DNA of the CDR3: TGTGCCAGCAATCCCCGGGACTCCTACACAGATACGCAGTATTTT.

The chain uses TRBV9 and TRBJ1-4, with D maybe TRBD1 (5 bases). The V gene's germline CDR1 is SGDLS and CDR2 YYNGEE. This CDR3 is 15 amino acids long. V was cut by 3 bases and J by 5 bases, with 14 bases left in between. CDR3 amino acids: CASSESGLQNEKLFF. The DNA of the CDR3 is TGTGCCAGCAGCGAGTCGGGACTGCAAAATGAAAAACTGTTTTTT.

V usage is TRBV12-3 or TRBV12-4 and J usage is TRBJ2-7; tentatively, D is TRBD1 (6 bases). The CDR3 totals 13 residues. V dropped 3 bases and J dropped 5 bases, with 11 bases sitting between them. CDR3 region: CASSLNRVNEQYF. As DNA, the CDR3 is TGTGCCAGCAGTTTGAACAGGGTTAACGAGCAGTACTTC.

V usage is TRBV7-3 and J usage is TRBJ2-7, with 10 positions matching TRBD2. The J segment lost 1 base and the V segment lost 5 bases, leaving 17 bases of the junction unmatched. The CDR3 contains 19 residues. The V gene's germline CDR1 is SGHTA and CDR2 FQGTGA. The CDR3 nucleotides read TGTGCCAGCAGCCAACTGCGACTAGCGGGCCCATCATTATCCTACGAGCAGTACTTC. This gives the protein CASSQLRLAGPSLSYEQYF. The entire variable domain, with the rest obtained from reference TRBV7-3 and TRBJ2-7, is as follows: GAGVSQTPSNKVTEKGKYVELRCDPISGHTALYWYRQSLGQGPEFLIYFQGTGAADDSGLPNDRFFAVRPEGSVSTLKIQRTERGDSAVYLCASSQLRLAGPSLSYEQYFGPGTRLTVT.

This clone occurred a few times. This rearrangement joins TRBV10-3 to TRBJ2-1, with TRBD1 identical over 7 bases. V trimming: 8 bases; J trimming: 6 bases; junction bases outside the gene matches: 4. Germline CDR1 and CDR2: ENHRY and SYGVKD. The CDR3 is 12 residues long. The CDR3 DNA reads as TGTGCCATCCGAGGGGGCTCCAATGAGCAGTTCTTC. Amino acid sequence: CAIRGGSNEQFF.

Of note for this clone: The sample holds other DNA sequences that translate to the same CDR3. The chain joins TRBV12-3 or TRBV12-4 to TRBJ1-2, with D possibly TRBD1 on 6 matching bases. Trimming pared 5 bases from V and 4 bases from J, leaving 11 bases between. This CDR3 has 13 residues. The DNA of the CDR3 is TGTGCCAGCAGTCCCGGACAGTCCTATGGCTACACCTTC. Its protein is CASSPGQSYGYTF.

As for this clone: Within the sample, other DNA sequences also encode this same CDR3. The chain has TRBV5-4 and TRBJ2-7, with D unclear. V lost 0 bases to trimming and J lost 0 bases, with 10 bases between them. The length of the CDR3 is 15 residues. Per germline, CDR1 SGHNT and CDR2 YYREEE (reference sequence). The CDR3 DNA reads TGTGCCAGCAGCTTGGGATCCGGTAGCTCCTACGAGCAGTACTTC. The encoded protein is CASSLGSGSSYEQYF.

CDR3 bases: TGTGCCAGCAGCCAAGGAGGAGGGAACAATCAGCCCCAGCATTTT. It is translated as CASSQGGGNNQPQHF. V usage is TRBV3-1 (or the pseudogene TRBV3-2) and J usage is TRBJ1-5; D unresolved. The V and J ends lost 1 base and 3 bases respectively, with 10 bases between them. CDR1 is LGHDT, CDR2 YNNKEL, per germline (reference sequence). CDR3 length: 15 residues.

The CDR3 spells CASSEWEDRHYEQYF. CDR3 sequence (DNA): TGTGCCAGCAGTGAGTGGGAGGACAGGCACTACGAGCAGTACTTC. This rearrangement joins TRBV25-1 to TRBJ2-7, with a tentative D call TRBD1 (7 bases). The CDR3 is 15 residues long. CDR1 is MGHDK and CDR2 is SYGVNS in the germline V gene. Trimming removed 3 bases at V and 3 bases at J, with 15 bases between.

The V gene is TRBV5-1, the J gene TRBJ1-3; no definite D call. Trimming stripped 0 bases from V and 3 bases from J, with 10 bases between. Germline CDR1 SGHRS, CDR2 YFSETQ. The CDR3 is 15 amino acids. The CDR3 is CASSLGRGGGNTIYF. The CDR3 DNA sequence: TGCGCCAGCAGCTTGGGCCGGGGAGGTGGAAACACCATATATTTT.